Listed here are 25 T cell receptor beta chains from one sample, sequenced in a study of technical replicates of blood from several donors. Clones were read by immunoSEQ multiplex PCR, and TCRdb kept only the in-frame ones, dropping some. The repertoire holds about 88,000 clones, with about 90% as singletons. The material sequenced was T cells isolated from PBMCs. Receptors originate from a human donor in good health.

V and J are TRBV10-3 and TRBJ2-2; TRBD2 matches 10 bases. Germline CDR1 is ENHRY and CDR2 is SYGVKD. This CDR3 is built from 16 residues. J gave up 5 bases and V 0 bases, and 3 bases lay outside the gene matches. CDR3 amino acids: CAISESTSGVTGELFF. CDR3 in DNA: TGTGCCATCAGTGAGTCTACTAGCGGGGTTACCGGGGAGCTGTTTTTT.

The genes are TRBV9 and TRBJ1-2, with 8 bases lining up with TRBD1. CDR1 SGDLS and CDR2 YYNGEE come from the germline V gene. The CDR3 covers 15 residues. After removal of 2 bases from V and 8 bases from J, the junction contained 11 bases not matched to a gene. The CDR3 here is CASSVQGAPLSGYTF. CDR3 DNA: TGTGCCAGCAGCGTCCAGGGGGCACCTCTTAGCGGCTACACCTTC. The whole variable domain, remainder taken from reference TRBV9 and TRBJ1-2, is DSGVTQTPKHLITATGQRVTLRCSPRSGDLSVYWYQQSLDQGLQFLIQYYNGEERAKGNILERFSAQQFPDLHSELNLSSLELGDSALYFCASSVQGAPLSGYTFGSGTRLTVV.

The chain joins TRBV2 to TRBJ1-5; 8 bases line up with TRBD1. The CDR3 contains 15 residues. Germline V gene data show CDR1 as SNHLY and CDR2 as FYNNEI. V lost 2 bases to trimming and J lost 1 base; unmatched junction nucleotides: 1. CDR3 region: CASSEQGASNQPQHF. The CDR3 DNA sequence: TGTGCCAGCAGTGAACAGGGGGCCAGCAATCAGCCCCAGCATTTT.

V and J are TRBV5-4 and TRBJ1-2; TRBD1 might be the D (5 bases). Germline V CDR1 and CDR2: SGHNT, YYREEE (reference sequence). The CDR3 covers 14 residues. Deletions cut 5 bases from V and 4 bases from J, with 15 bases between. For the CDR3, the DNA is TGTGCCAGCAGTAGGGCAGGGTCGGGCTATGGCTACACCTTC. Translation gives CASSRAGSGYGYTF.

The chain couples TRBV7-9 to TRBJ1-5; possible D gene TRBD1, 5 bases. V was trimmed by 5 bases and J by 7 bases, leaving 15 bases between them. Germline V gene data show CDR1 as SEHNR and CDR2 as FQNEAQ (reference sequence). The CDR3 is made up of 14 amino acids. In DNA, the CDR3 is TGTGCCAGCAGCGGCCCGGGGGACGTCCAGCCCCAGCATTTT. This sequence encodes CASSGPGDVQPQHF.

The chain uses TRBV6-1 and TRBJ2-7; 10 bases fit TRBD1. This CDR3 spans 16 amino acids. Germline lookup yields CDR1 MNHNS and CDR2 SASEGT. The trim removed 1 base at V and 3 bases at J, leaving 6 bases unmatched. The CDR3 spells CASSEEKWDRGYEQYF. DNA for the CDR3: TGTGCCAGCAGTGAAGAGAAATGGGACAGGGGCTACGAGCAGTACTTC.

This chain's CDR3 is CASSRTGSYNEQFF. CDR3 nucleotide sequence: TGTGCCAGCAGTCGGACAGGGTCCTACAATGAGCAGTTCTTC. The rearrangement joins TRBV27 to TRBJ2-1; 8 bases are shared with TRBD1. V lost 5 bases and J lost 1; bases outside the gene matches: 1. CDR3 length: 14 amino acids. Germline lookup yields CDR1 MNHEY and CDR2 SMNVEV (reference sequence).

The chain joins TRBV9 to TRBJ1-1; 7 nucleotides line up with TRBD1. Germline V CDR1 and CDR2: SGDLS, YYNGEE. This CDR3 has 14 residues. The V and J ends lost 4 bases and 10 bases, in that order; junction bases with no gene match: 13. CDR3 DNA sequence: TGTGCCAGCAGCCCAATAGGGGGCGTCTTGGCAGCTTTCTTT. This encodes CASSPIGGVLAAFF.

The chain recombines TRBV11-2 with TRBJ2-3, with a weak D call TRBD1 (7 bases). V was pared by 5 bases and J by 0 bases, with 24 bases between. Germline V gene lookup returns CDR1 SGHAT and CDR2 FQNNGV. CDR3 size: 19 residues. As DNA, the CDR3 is TGTGCCAGCAGCCCGATCCTGCAGGGGGGATCGACTAGCACAGATACGCAGTATTTT. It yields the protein CASSPILQGGSTSTDTQYF.

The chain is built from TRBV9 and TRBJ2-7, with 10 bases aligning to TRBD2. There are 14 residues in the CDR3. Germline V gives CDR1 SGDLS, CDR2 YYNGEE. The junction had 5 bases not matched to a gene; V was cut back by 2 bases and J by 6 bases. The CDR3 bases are TGTGCCAGCAGCGTTTCTAGCGGGGGACCCGAGCAGTACTTC. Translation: CASSVSSGGPEQYF.

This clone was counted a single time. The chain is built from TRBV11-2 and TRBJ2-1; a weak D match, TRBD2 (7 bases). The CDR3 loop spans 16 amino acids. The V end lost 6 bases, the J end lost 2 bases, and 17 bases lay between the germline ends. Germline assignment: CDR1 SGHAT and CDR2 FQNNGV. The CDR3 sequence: CASREGRGGAYNEQFF. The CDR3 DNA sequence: TGTGCCAGCAGGGAGGGTAGGGGGGGGGCCTACAATGAGCAGTTCTTC.

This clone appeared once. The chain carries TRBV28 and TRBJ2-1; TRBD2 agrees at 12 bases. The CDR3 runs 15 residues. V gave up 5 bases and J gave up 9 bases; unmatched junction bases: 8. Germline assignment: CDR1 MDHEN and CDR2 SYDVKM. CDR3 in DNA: TGTGCCAGCAGTAAGACTAGCGGGAGTCGCGGTGAGCAGTTCTTC. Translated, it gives CASSKTSGSRGEQFF.

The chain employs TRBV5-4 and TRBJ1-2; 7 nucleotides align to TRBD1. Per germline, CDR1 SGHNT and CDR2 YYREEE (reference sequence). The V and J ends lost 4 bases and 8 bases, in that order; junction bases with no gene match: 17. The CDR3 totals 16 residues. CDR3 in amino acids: CASSAPTGRGLRGYTF. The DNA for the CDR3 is TGTGCCAGCAGCGCGCCCACCGGGAGGGGGCTAAGGGGCTACACCTTC.

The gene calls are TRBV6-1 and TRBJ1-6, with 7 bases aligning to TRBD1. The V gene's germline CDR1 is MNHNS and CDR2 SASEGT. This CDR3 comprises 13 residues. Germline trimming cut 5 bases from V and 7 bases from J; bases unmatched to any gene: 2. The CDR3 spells CASSIGGNSPLHF. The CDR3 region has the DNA TGTGCCAGCAGTATAGGGGGCAATTCACCCCTCCACTTT.

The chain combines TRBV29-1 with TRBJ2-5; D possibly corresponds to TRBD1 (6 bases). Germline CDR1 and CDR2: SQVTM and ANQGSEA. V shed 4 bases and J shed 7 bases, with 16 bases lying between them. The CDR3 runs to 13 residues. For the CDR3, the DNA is TGCAGCGTTGGGGGCAGGGGTGTCGGGACCCAGTACTTC. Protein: CSVGGRGVGTQYF.

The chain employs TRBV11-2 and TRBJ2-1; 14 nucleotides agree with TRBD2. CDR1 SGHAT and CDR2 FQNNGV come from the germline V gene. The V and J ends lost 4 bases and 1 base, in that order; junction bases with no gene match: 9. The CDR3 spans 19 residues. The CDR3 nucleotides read TGTGCCAGCAGCTCAACCAGAAGACTAGCGGGAGGGTCCTACAATGAGCAGTTCTTC. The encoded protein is CASSSTRRLAGGSYNEQFF. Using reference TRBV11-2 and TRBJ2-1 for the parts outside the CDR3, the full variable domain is EAGVAQSPRYKIIEKRQSVAFWCNPISGHATLYWYQQILGQGPKLLIQFQNNGVVDDSQLPKDRFSAERLKGVDSTLKIQPAKLEDSAVYLCASSSTRRLAGGSYNEQFFGPGTRLTVL.

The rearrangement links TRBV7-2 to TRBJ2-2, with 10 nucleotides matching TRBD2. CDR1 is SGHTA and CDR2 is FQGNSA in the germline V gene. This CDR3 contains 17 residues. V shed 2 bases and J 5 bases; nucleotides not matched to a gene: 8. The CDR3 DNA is TGTGCCAGCAGCTTATTCCTAGCGGGAGATTTGACCGGGGAGCTGTTTTTT. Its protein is CASSLFLAGDLTGELFF.

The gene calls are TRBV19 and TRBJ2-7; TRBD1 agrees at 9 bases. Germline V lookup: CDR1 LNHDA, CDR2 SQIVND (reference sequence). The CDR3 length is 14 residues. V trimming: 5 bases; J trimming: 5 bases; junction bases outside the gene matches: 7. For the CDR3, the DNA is TGTGCCAGTAGTTCTTGGACAGGGGAGGACGAGCAGTACTTC. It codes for CASSSWTGEDEQYF.

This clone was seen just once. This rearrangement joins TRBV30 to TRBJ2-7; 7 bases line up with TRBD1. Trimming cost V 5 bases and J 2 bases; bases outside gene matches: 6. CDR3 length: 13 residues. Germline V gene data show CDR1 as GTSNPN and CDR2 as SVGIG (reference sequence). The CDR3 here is CAWEGDSPYEQYF. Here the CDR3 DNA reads TGTGCCTGGGAAGGGGACAGTCCCTACGAGCAGTACTTC.

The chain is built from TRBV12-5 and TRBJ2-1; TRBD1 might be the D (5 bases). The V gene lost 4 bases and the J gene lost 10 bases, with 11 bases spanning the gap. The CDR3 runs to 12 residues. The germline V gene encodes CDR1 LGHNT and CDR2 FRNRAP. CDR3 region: CASGSGLREQFF. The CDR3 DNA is TGTGCTAGTGGTTCAGGGCTTAGAGAGCAGTTCTTC.

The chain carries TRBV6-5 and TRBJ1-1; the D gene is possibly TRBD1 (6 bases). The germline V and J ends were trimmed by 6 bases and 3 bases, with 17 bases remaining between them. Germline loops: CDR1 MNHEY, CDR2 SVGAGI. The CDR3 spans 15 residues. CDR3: CASRHGTQHYTEAFF. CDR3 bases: TGTGCCAGCAGACACGGGACACAGCACTACACTGAAGCTTTCTTT.

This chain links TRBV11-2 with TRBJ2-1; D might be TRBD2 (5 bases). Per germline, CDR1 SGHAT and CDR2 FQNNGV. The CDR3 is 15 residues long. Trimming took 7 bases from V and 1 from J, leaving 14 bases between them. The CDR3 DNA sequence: TGTGCCAGCAAGCAAGGCGGCGGGTCCTACAATGAGCAGTTCTTC. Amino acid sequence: CASKQGGGSYNEQFF.

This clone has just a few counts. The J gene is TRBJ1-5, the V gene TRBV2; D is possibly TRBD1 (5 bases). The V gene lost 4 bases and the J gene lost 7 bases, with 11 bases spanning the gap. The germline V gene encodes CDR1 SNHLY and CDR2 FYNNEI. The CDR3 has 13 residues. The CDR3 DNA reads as TGTGCCAGCAGTGTTTGGGGGAGGCAGCCCCAGCATTTT. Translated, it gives CASSVWGRQPQHF.

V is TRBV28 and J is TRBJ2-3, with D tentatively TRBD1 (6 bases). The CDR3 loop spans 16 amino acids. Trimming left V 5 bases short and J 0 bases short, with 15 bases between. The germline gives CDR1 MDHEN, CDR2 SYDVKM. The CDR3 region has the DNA TGTGCCAGCAGTCTAAGGACAGACTCTAGCACAGATACGCAGTATTTT. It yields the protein CASSLRTDSSTDTQYF.

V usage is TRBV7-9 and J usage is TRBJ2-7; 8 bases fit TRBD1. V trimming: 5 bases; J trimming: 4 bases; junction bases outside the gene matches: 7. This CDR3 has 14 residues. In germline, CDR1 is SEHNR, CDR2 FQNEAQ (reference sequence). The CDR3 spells CASSADRGTYEQYF. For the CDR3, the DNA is TGTGCCAGCAGCGCCGACAGGGGCACGTACGAGCAGTACTTC. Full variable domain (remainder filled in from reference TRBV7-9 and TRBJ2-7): DTGVSQNPRHKITKRGQNVTFRCDPISEHNRLYWYRQTLGQGPEFLTYFQNEAQLEKSRLLSDRFSAERPKGSFSTLEIQRTEQGDSAMYLCASSADRGTYEQYFGPGTRLTVT.